This entry describes one TCR beta chain. This clone was recorded a few times. Its binding antigen is unknown. Base qualities are not recorded, but no much larger clone differs from it by a single base. The V and J ends are trimmed by 4 bases and 2 bases, leaving 14 bases between them. The germline V gene gives CDR1 as LGHNA and CDR2 as YSLEER. The CDR3 contains 15 residues, cysteine and phenylalanine counted. Only the CDR3 DNA is retained, 45 bases long and in frame from the first base. The sample originates from a study of beta chain features in type 1 diabetes (dated by TCRdb to the late 2010s). At the level of the whole study: Mean age, gender distribution, total cell number and subset yield were not different between patients and healthy donors. A total of 90 million to 120 million sorted cells were examined across all samples, and a strong correlation was observed between cell number per subset and RNA yield. The study compared TCRB repertoires of sorted circulating CD4+ T cell subsets between recently diagnosed type 1 diabetes patients and matched healthy donors. Regulatory and stem cell-like memory subsets were obtained from only 8 patients and about 8 healthy donors, while naive and central memory subsets were obtained from all 28 donors.

A single peripheral blood draw of around 0.11 L on average was collected from each donor into heparinised tubes. A BD FACSAria II and a panel including CD45RO, CCR7, CD25, CD127, CD95 and CD27 were used to sort naive, central memory, regulatory and stem cell-like memory CD4+ T cells. All sorted populations exceeded 95% purity. PBMCs were isolated immediately by Lymphoprep density gradient centrifugation and stained directly without culture. So that batch effects would be minimized, each experiment stained and sorted samples in pairs, pairing one healthy donor with one patient. Study-wide conclusions, independent of this receptor: Fewer insertions and more nucleotide deletions at VDJ recombination sites were observed in patients with type 1 diabetes, implying thymic rearrangement abnormalities. PCR may preferentially amplify shorter templates, but because patient and control samples were amplified and corrected together, any resulting skew would affect both groups equally. HLA sub-analyses involved small numbers of individuals, so any influence of HLA type on TCRB rearrangement remained unresolved. In all four CD4+ subsets, TCRB CDR3 length was moderately but significantly shorter in type 1 diabetes patients. Sequencing cDNA rather than genomic DNA could over-represent highly expressing activated cells, although activation and CD3 levels did not differ between groups. Naive, central memory and regulatory TCRB repertoires appeared more similar among patients than among healthy donors.

All of the isolated RNA was reverse transcribed with the High Capacity cDNA Reverse Transcription Kit, so expressed TCRB transcripts were sequenced. Deep immunoSEQ sequencing was performed on naive, central memory and regulatory T cell samples, with an average of around 3.5 million total reads per sample. Sorted cells were lysed in RLT buffer, and RNA was extracted using DNase-treated RNeasy Micro or Mini kits according to cell number. To prevent cross-contamination, every cell subset was processed on its own, while patient and healthy donor samples were processed together. The immunoSEQ multiplex PCR was used to amplify TCRB sequences from cDNA, yielding 87-bp fragments that span the CDR3 region. Amplicons were sequenced on the Illumina HiSeq platform. In the original analysis: Synthetic template baselines were used to correct PCR bias computationally, reads within Hamming distance 2 were collapsed, and singletons that could not be merged were discarded. Reads were aligned against IMGT to assign V, D and J genes, CDR3 length and insertions or deletions at six rearrangement sites. Clonotype counts were normalized to sorted cell number within each subset before computing true diversity and Gini coefficients with the tcR R package. The overlap coefficient, calculated on TCRB nucleotide sequences, was used to quantify repertoire sharing. TCRdb obtained this table from immuneACCESS and retained in-frame rearrangements with V and J assigned. These tables miss some clones; where compared with another copy, unresolved V genes account for less than half of the shortfall, and the remainder is unexplained. V and J calls and clone size are as listed in that table; D and trimming were resolved from the DNA. Counted in this sample were roughly 150,000 clones; roughly 11% of them appeared once. The top ten hold roughly 2% of the sample.

The TCR sequence derives from a young man in good health. The sample taken for sequencing was central memory CD4+ T cells from blood. The V gene is TRBV4-3 and the J gene is TRBJ2-5; the D region is possibly TRBD1 or TRBD2, each matching across 5 bases. The DNA sequence is TGCGCCAGCAGCCCCGGTACTAGGGGTCAAGAGACCCAGTACTTC. The translation is CASSPGTRGQETQYF.